The 11 T cell receptor beta chains below come from one sample, sequenced in a study of spatial heterogeneity in lung cancer. Time point given: sample taken at primary tumor resection. No cells were sorted before sequencing. The whole RNA sequenced was extracted from tumor, nontumor lung or frozen PBMC. TCRdb fed the 5' RACE reads into MiXCR, producing one record per CDR3 protein. The sample holds 45,000 or so distinct CDR3 sequences, over 9.5% seen once. The specimen comprised PBMCs, sampled at surgery. Receptors were obtained from a female donor with early-stage non-small cell lung cancer.

The sample holds many counts of this clonotype. The chain has TRBV7-2 and TRBJ2-3; 8 bases map to TRBD2. The germline gives CDR1 SGHTA, CDR2 FQGNSA. V lost 6 bases, J lost 5 bases, and 10 bases stayed unmatched. CDR3 size: 15 residues. This CDR3 is CASRFTGGPGDTQYF. The DNA for the CDR3 is TGTGCCAGCAGATTCACGGGGGGGCCAGGAGATACGCAGTATTTT.

This clonotype was detected only a few times. The chain carries TRBV3-1 and TRBJ2-3, with D unclear. Looked up from germline, CDR1 is LGHDT and CDR2 is YNNKEL (reference sequence). The CDR3 has 15 amino acids. V dropped 1 base and J dropped 2 bases, with 10 bases sitting between them. This CDR3 is CASSQGQLLTDTQYF. The CDR3 DNA is TGTGCCAGCAGCCAAGGACAACTCCTCACAGATACGCAGTATTTT.

This chain's CDR3 is CASSQGGLAGGRRETQYF. The CDR3 coding sequence is TGTGCCAGCAGCCAAGGGGGACTAGCGGGGGGAAGGCGAGAGACCCAGTACTTC. The chain recombines TRBV3-1 with TRBJ2-5; TRBD2 aligns across 15 bases. J lost 4 bases, V lost 1 base, and 7 bases had no gene match. Looked up from germline, CDR1 is LGHDT and CDR2 is YNNKEL (reference sequence). The CDR3 has 18 amino acids.

The rearrangement joins TRBV5-6 to TRBJ2-3; D is uncertain. This CDR3 contains 16 residues. Germline V gives CDR1 SGHDT, CDR2 YYEEEE. V gave up 6 bases and J gave up 4 bases, with 21 bases separating them. The CDR3 nucleotides are TGTGCCAGCAATCCCTTAGGGTCCCCGAACCCAGATACGCAGTATTTT. Translating gives CASNPLGSPNPDTQYF.

A single count supports this clonotype. This chain connects TRBV7-9 to TRBJ1-2, with 7 bases matching TRBD1. This CDR3 contains 13 residues. The ends lost 5 bases at V and 8 bases at J; junction bases unmatched: 8. Germline V gene lookup returns CDR1 SEHNR and CDR2 FQNEAQ (reference sequence). CDR3 sequence reads: CASSIQGLVGYTF. In DNA form, the CDR3 reads TGTGCCAGCAGCATACAGGGGTTGGTAGGCTACACCTTC.

This clonotype was observed a handful of times. The chain employs TRBV19 and TRBJ1-1; D gene ambiguous. Trimming left V 6 bases short and J 0 bases short, with 17 bases between. CDR3 length equals 16 residues. The germline gives CDR1 LNHDA, CDR2 SQIVND (reference sequence). The CDR3 sequence is CASRSPEMGLNTEAFF. CDR3 bases: TGTGCCAGTAGATCCCCGGAGATGGGATTGAACACTGAAGCTTTCTTT.

This clonotype came up many times. The gene calls are TRBV6-6 and TRBJ1-5; tentatively, D is TRBD1 (5 bases). This CDR3 comprises 15 residues. V gave up 5 bases and J gave up 1 base, with 12 bases separating them. The germline V gene has CDR1 MNHNY and CDR2 SVGAGI (reference sequence). The chain's CDR3 is CASSPGGMSNQPQHF. Here the CDR3 DNA reads TGTGCCAGCAGTCCGGGGGGGATGAGCAATCAGCCCCAGCATTTT.

This clonotype was observed a handful of times. The chain is built from TRBV6-5 and TRBJ1-5; 8 nucleotides match TRBD1. This CDR3 has 16 amino acids. Trimming removed 1 base from V and 7 bases from J; junction bases left unmatched: 9. CDR1 MNHEY and CDR2 SVGAGI come from the germline V gene. The CDR3 nucleotides read TGTGCCAGCAGTTACTTACCGCTTGACAGGGGACAGCCCCAGCATTTT. Translated, it gives CASSYLPLDRGQPQHF.

This clonotype has ten or more counts. The chain joins TRBV20-1 to TRBJ2-4; 10 nucleotides align to TRBD1. The CDR3 sequence is 15 residues long. The V gene's germline CDR1 is DFQATT and CDR2 SNEGSKA (reference sequence). Trimming cost V 6 bases and J 3 bases; bases outside gene matches: 8. This chain's CDR3 is CSAPTGGLGKNIQYF. The CDR3 region has the DNA TGCAGTGCACCGACAGGGGGCCTAGGCAAAAACATTCAGTACTTC.

The chain joins TRBV20-1 to TRBJ2-4; TRBD2 matches 8 bases. The V gene's germline CDR1 is DFQATT and CDR2 SNEGSKA (reference sequence). V trimming: 0 bases; J trimming: 0 bases; junction bases outside the gene matches: 4. CDR3 length: 16 amino acids. CDR3 region: CSARDVAGRAKNIQYF. CDR3 sequence (DNA): TGCAGTGCTAGAGATGTAGCGGGGCGAGCCAAAAACATTCAGTACTTC.

The table lists this clonotype with a few counts. The rearrangement joins TRBV5-4 to TRBJ2-2; possibly TRBD1 for D (6 bases). The CDR3 length is 14 residues. CDR1 and CDR2 from the germline V gene are SGHNT and YYREEE (reference sequence). Trimming stripped 4 bases from V and 4 bases from J, with 11 bases between. Here the CDR3 reads CASSPGTTTGELFF. The DNA for the CDR3 is TGTGCCAGCAGCCCCGGGACAACCACCGGGGAGCTGTTTTTT.